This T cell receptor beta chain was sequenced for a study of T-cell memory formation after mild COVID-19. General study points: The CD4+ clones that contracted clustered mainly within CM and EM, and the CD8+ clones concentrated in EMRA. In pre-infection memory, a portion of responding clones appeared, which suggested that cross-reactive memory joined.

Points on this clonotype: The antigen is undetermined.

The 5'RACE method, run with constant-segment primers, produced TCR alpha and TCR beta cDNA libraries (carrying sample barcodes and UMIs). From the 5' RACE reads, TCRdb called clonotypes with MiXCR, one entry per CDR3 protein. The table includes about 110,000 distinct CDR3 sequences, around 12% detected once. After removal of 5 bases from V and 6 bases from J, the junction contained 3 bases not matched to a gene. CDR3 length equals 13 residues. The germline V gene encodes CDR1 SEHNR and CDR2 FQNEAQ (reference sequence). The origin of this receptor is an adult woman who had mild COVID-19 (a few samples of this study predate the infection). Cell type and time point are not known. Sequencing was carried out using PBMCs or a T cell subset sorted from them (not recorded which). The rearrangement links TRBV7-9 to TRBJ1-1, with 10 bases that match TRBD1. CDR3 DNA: TGTGCCAGCAGCCCAGGACAGGGGGCTGAAGCTTTCTTT. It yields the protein CASSPGQGAEAFF.